One and the same sample provided the 9 T cell receptor beta chains below, sequenced in a study of shared clonotypes between healthy human individuals. Here immunoSEQ multiplex PCR was the method, and the copy in TCRdb shows in-frame clones only, minus some. The sample holds 600,000 to 700,000 clones; 60% to 75% are singletons and the top ten take roughly 1.9%. Material for sequencing was memory CD4+ T cells sorted from blood. Subset described: CD45RA-negative fraction. Source of these receptors: a woman aged 25 to 45 in good health.

This clone was counted a few times. This CDR3 is also generated by other DNA sequences in the sample. The V gene is TRBV2, the J gene TRBJ1-1, with 8 bases identical to TRBD1. The CDR3 length is 13 residues. V shed 6 bases and J 3 bases; nucleotides not matched to a gene: 3. Germline V gene lookup returns CDR1 SNHLY and CDR2 FYNNEI. In nucleotides, the CDR3 is TGTGCCAGCAGAGGACAGGGTGACACTGAAGCTTTCTTT. It codes for CASRGQGDTEAFF.

The chain employs TRBV14 and TRBJ1-1; D is uncertain. V was cut by 2 bases and J by 4 bases, with 11 bases left in between. The CDR3 covers 14 residues. Germline assignment: CDR1 SGHDN and CDR2 FVKESK. The CDR3 nucleotides read TGTGCCAGCAGCCAAAGGGCCCCGGGCACTGAAGCTTTCTTT. Residues: CASSQRAPGTEAFF.

This chain joins TRBV9 and TRBJ2-3; 10 positions agree with TRBD2. Germline V CDR1 and CDR2: SGDLS, YYNGEE. Trimming took 4 bases from V and 3 from J; bases not matched to a gene: 5. This CDR3 is 15 amino acids long. CDR3 in DNA: TGTGCCAGCAGCCGTCTAGCGGGAGATACAGATACGCAGTATTTT. This sequence encodes CASSRLAGDTDTQYF.

This sequence joins TRBV4-2 and TRBJ2-5, with TRBD2 identical over 9 bases. The CDR3 totals 15 residues. After removal of 0 bases from V and 1 base from J, the junction contained 0 bases not matched to a gene. The germline gives CDR1 LGHNA, CDR2 YNFKEQ. The CDR3 protein is CASSQETSGQETQYF. CDR3 sequence (DNA): TGTGCCAGCAGCCAAGAGACTAGCGGCCAAGAGACCCAGTACTTC.

This chain uses TRBV30 with TRBJ2-7, with D possibly matching TRBD1 (6 bases). The ends were cut back, 0 bases at V and 7 bases at J, with 13 bases in the middle. The CDR3 length is 13 residues. Germline V CDR1 and CDR2: GTSNPN, SVGIG (reference sequence). CDR3 coding DNA: TGTGCCTGGAGTGTTCCAACAGGGCTGGAGCAGTACTTC. Protein product: CAWSVPTGLEQYF.

The chain recombines TRBV2 with TRBJ1-4; tentatively, D is TRBD1 (6 bases). With 10 bases removed from V and 0 bases from J, the gap between germline ends came to 12 bases. Per the germline V gene, CDR1 is SNHLY and CDR2 is FYNNEI. The CDR3 length is 14 residues. CDR3 loop: CATLRDTTNEKLFF. The CDR3, as DNA: TGTGCCACCCTCCGGGACACAACTAATGAAAAACTGTTTTTT.

This CDR3 reads CASSLPRGNSYNEQFF. The CDR3 DNA follows: TGTGCCAGCAGCTTGCCAAGGGGTAACTCCTACAATGAGCAGTTCTTC. The chain combines TRBV7-6 with TRBJ2-1; D may be TRBD1 (5 bases). In germline, CDR1 is SGHVS, CDR2 FNYEAQ. This CDR3 region has 16 residues. The V and J ends lost 3 bases and 0 bases respectively, with 12 bases between them.

In its sample, this clone was seen once. The CDR3 is CASEGLGTYEQYF. The CDR3 nucleotides read TGTGCCAGCGAGGGATTGGGTACCTACGAGCAGTACTTC. This rearrangement joins TRBV5-6 to TRBJ2-7; perhaps TRBD2 as D (5 bases). The CDR3 extends over 13 amino acids. The V gene's germline CDR1 is SGHDT and CDR2 YYEEEE. Trimming stripped 7 bases from V and 2 bases from J, with 13 bases between.

The chain links TRBV27 to TRBJ1-5; the D gene is possibly TRBD1 (5 bases). The V end was cut by 5 bases, the J end by 5 bases, with 19 bases between. Germline CDR1 and CDR2: MNHEY and SMNVEV (reference sequence). This CDR3 is built from 16 residues. The CDR3 bases are TGTGCCAGCAGTCCTTTCGGGGGAGGCCGGGATCAGCCCCAGCATTTT. Translated: CASSPFGGGRDQPQHF.